Below, 15 T cell receptor beta chains from the same sample are listed, as sequenced in a study of blood T cells in healthy people across ages. With a J-beta primer mix and a sample-barcoded 5' primer, a second PCR ran about 7 to 11 cycles. TCRdb called the 5' RACE reads again in MiXCR, with one record for every CDR3 protein. Among about 930,000 distinct CDR3 sequences listed, roughly 29% were seen once. These data were also reused for a study on T cells of mothers and their children.

Sequencing used blood. The receptor source for this set is a woman aged 40 to 50 in good health.

This clonotype was recorded many times. J is TRBJ2-7 and V is TRBV6-1; possible D gene TRBD2, 6 bases. Looked up from germline, CDR1 is MNHNS and CDR2 is SASEGT. The CDR3 totals 16 residues. Deletions cut 4 bases from V and 4 bases from J, with 20 bases between. In nucleotides, the CDR3 is TGTGCCAGCAGTGTTGGGACTGCCTTGCTTGATTACGAGCAGTACTTC. Translation: CASSVGTALLDYEQYF.

The chain carries TRBV7-9 and TRBJ2-3; D unclear. V was shortened by 5 bases and J by 6 bases, with 12 bases between the two germline ends. Germline values: CDR1 SEHNR, CDR2 FQNEAQ (reference sequence). The CDR3 sequence is 13 residues long. CDR3 region: CASSPTFEDTQYF. The DNA for the CDR3 is TGTGCCAGCAGCCCTACCTTTGAGGATACGCAGTATTTT.

This clonotype was counted many times. The J gene is TRBJ2-3, the V gene TRBV7-2; 9 bases align to TRBD1. This CDR3 region has 15 residues. Looked up from germline, CDR1 is SGHTA and CDR2 is FQGNSA. V dropped 5 bases and J dropped 2; count of bases not matched to a gene: 5. DNA of the CDR3: TGTGCCAGCAGCCCGGGACAGGGCGACACAGATACGCAGTATTTT. This encodes CASSPGQGDTDTQYF. Full variable domain (remainder filled in from reference TRBV7-2 and TRBJ2-3): GAGVSQSPSNKVTEKGKDVELRCDPISGHTALYWYRQSLGQGLEFLIYFQGNSAPDKSGLPSDRFSAERTGGSVSTLTIQRTQQEDSAVYLCASSPGQGDTDTQYFGPGTRLTVL.

This clonotype was counted many times. The chain links TRBV27 to TRBJ2-6; D remains unclear. The germline gives CDR1 MNHEY, CDR2 SMNVEV (reference sequence). The CDR3 contains 15 residues. V lost 2 bases and J 0 bases, leaving 5 bases between the germline ends. The DNA of the CDR3 is TGTGCCAGCAGTTTAGAGCACTCTGGGGCCAACGTCCTGACTTTC. Its protein product is CASSLEHSGANVLTF.

There are many counts of this clonotype. The chain employs TRBV27 and TRBJ2-7; either TRBD1 or TRBD2 may fit D (5 bases each). The germline gives CDR1 MNHEY, CDR2 SMNVEV (reference sequence). There are 12 residues in the CDR3. Trimming cost V 6 bases and J 7 bases, with 13 bases left between them. The CDR3 here is CASRALGVEQYF. DNA of the CDR3: TGTGCCAGCAGGGCGCTGGGGGTAGAGCAGTACTTC.

Ten or more counts support this clonotype. The V gene is TRBV20-1, the J gene TRBJ1-2; 12 bases map to TRBD1. Trimming removed 5 bases from V and 5 bases from J; junction bases left unmatched: 12. CDR1 and CDR2 (germline): DFQATT, SNEGSKA (reference sequence). The CDR3 runs 16 residues. In nucleotides, the CDR3 is TGCAGTGCTGGGACGGGACAGGGGGCTTCGCGATATGGCTACACCTTC. It codes for CSAGTGQGASRYGYTF.

The chain recombines TRBV21-1 with TRBJ1-3. TRBV21-1 is designated a pseudogene. CDR3 size: 17 residues. The CDR3 DNA reads TGTGCCAGCAGCAAAGGCCCAGGAGGAGTATCTGGAAACACCATATATTTT. Its translation: CASSKGPGGVSGNTIYF.

On this clonotype itself: A much larger clone is a single base away; this may be a read error. The chain combines TRBV5-6 with TRBJ2-5; D is possibly TRBD1 or TRBD2 (6 bases each). The germline CDR1 and CDR2 sequences are SGHDT and YYEEEE. The CDR3 totals 13 residues. The CDR3, as DNA: TGTGCCAACAGCCCCCCGGGGGCGGAGACCCAGTACTTC. Protein sequence: CANSPPGAETQYF.

The gene calls are TRBV2 and TRBJ2-7, with 9 bases aligning to TRBD1. CDR3 length: 15 amino acids. The germline V gene encodes CDR1 SNHLY and CDR2 FYNNEI. The V segment lost 4 bases and the J segment 0 bases; nucleotides outside the gene matches: 4. The CDR3 nucleotides read TGTGCCAGCAGTGGGACAGGGGAGAGCTCCTACGAGCAGTACTTC. This sequence encodes CASSGTGESSYEQYF.

This clonotype was seen a handful of times. The junction and the germline gene differ at one end; a read error may be behind it. The CDR3 DNA is TGTGCCAACAGCCAAGTCAGGGGGGGGCGCAATTATGAGCAGTTCTTC. Its protein is CANSQVRGGRNYEQFF. J is TRBJ2-1 and V is TRBV3-1; D could derive from TRBD1 or TRBD2 (7 bases each). Germline assignment: CDR1 LGHDT and CDR2 YNNKEL (reference sequence). This CDR3 is 16 amino acids long.

The chain couples TRBV5-1 to TRBJ2-1, with TRBD1 matching over 7 bases. Germline V lookup: CDR1 SGHRS, CDR2 YFSETQ. Trimming took 3 bases from V and 15 from J; bases not matched to a gene: 9. The CDR3 consists of 12 residues. The CDR3 spells CASSSRGQLAFF. CDR3 coding DNA: TGCGCCAGCAGCTCGAGGGGACAGCTAGCGTTCTTC. Looking up the rest from reference TRBV5-1 and TRBJ2-1 gives the full variable domain: KAGVTQTPRYLIKTRGQQVTLSCSPISGHRSVSWYQQTPGQGLQFLFEYFSETQRNKGNFPGRFSGRQFSNSRSEMNVSTLELGDSALYLCASSSRGQLAFFGPGTRLTVL.

The chain couples TRBV5-1 to TRBJ2-3, with 9 positions matching TRBD2. After removal of 4 bases from V and 6 bases from J, the junction contained 9 bases not matched to a gene. The CDR3 covers 15 residues. CDR1 SGHRS and CDR2 YFSETQ come from the germline V gene. DNA of the CDR3: TGCGCCAGCAGCGCCGGGCGGGGGGGACCGGATACGCAGTATTTT. Encoded protein: CASSAGRGGPDTQYF.

As concerns this clonotype: A single base separates this from a much larger clone, so it may be a read error. The chain links TRBV28 to TRBJ2-7; D unclear. Germline V lookup: CDR1 MDHEN, CDR2 SYDVKM. Deletions cut 4 bases from V and 5 bases from J, with 3 bases between. CDR3 length: 10 amino acids. Here the CDR3 reads CASSCHEQYF. CDR3 in DNA: TGTGCCAGCAGTTGCCACGAGCAGTACTTC.

The J gene is TRBJ2-2, the V gene TRBV4-3; D remains unclear. The CDR3 is 18 residues long. From germline, CDR1 is LGHNA and CDR2 YSLEER. The V and J ends lost 0 bases and 0 bases respectively, with 14 bases between them. This chain's CDR3 is CASSQDLVGGTNTGELFF. CDR3 coding DNA: TGCGCCAGCAGCCAAGATCTCGTGGGCGGAACGAACACCGGGGAGCTGTTTTTT.

V gene TRBV5-1 combines with J gene TRBJ2-7; a possible D gene is TRBD1 (6 bases). Germline assignment: CDR1 SGHRS and CDR2 YFSETQ. Between the trimmed V and J ends, which lost 4 bases and 1 base, there was a span of 15 bases. The CDR3 sequence is 15 residues long. The CDR3 loop reads CASSPRGAPSYEQYF. The CDR3 DNA follows: TGCGCCAGCAGCCCCAGGGGCGCTCCATCCTACGAGCAGTACTTC.